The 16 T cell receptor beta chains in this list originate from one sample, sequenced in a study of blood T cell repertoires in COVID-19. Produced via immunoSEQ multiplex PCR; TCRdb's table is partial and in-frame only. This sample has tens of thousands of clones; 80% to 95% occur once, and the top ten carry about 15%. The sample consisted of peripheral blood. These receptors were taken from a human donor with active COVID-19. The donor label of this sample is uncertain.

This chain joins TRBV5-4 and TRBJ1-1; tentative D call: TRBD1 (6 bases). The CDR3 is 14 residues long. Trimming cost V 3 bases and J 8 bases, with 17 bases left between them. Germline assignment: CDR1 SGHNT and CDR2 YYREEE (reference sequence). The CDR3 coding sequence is TGTGCCAGCAGCTACCGGGACACTTCCCCCGAAGCTTTCTTT. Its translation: CASSYRDTSPEAFF. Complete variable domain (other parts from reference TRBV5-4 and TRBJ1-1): ETGVTQSPTHLIKTRGQQVTLRCSSQSGHNTVSWYQQALGQGPQFIFQYYREEENGRGNFPPRFSGLQFPNYSSELNVNALELDDSALYLCASSYRDTSPEAFFGQGTRLTVV.

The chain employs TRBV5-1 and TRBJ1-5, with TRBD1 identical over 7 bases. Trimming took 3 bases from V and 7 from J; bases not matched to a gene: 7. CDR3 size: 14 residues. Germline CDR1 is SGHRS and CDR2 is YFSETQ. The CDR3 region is CASSSGTEGQPQHF. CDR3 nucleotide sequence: TGCGCCAGCAGCTCCGGGACAGAGGGACAGCCCCAGCATTTT. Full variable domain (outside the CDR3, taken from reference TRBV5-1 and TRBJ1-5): KAGVTQTPRYLIKTRGQQVTLSCSPISGHRSVSWYQQTPGQGLQFLFEYFSETQRNKGNFPGRFSGRQFSNSRSEMNVSTLELGDSALYLCASSSGTEGQPQHFGDGTRLSIL.

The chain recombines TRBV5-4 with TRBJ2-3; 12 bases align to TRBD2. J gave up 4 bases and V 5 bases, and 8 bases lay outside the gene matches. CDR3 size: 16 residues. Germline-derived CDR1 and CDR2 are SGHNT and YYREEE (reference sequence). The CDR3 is CASRVRASGGADTQYF. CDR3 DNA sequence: TGTGCCAGCAGGGTGAGGGCTAGCGGGGGGGCAGATACGCAGTATTTT.

Here the CDR3 DNA reads TGTGCCACCAGTGAGGGGGCCGGCGGGGAGCTGTTTTTT. This codes for CATSEGAGGELFF. This chain uses TRBV24-1 with TRBJ2-2; TRBD1 is a possible D gene (6 bases). Per germline, CDR1 KGHDR and CDR2 SFDVKD. The CDR3 spans 13 residues. V lost 4 bases to trimming and J lost 7 bases, with 9 bases between them.

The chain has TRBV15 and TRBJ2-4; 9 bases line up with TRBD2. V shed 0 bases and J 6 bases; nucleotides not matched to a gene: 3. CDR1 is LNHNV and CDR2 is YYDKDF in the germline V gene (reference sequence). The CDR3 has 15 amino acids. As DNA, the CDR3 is TGTGCCACCAGCAGAGAGGTGACTAGCGGAAACATTCAGTACTTC. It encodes CATSREVTSGNIQYF.

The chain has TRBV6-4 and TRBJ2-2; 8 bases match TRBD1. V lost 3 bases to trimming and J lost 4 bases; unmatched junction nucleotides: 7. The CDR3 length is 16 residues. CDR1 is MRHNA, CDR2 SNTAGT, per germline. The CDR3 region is CASSDVQGATTGELFF. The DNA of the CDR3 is TGTGCCAGCAGTGATGTGCAGGGGGCAACCACCGGGGAGCTGTTTTTT.

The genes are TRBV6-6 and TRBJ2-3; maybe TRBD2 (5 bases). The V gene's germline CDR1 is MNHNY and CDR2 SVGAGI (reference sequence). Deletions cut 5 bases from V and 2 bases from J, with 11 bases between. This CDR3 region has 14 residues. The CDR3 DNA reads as TGTGCCAGCAGTCTAGCCTTGTCCACAGATACGCAGTATTTT. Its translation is CASSLALSTDTQYF.

CDR3 DNA: TGTGCCAGTAGTAAAGCGGGGCCCACAGATACGCAGTATTTT. Amino acid sequence: CASSKAGPTDTQYF. V is TRBV19 and J is TRBJ2-3, with TRBD2 identical over 7 bases. CDR3 size: 14 residues. V dropped 4 bases and J dropped 2; count of bases not matched to a gene: 3. Germline loops: CDR1 LNHDA, CDR2 SQIVND (reference sequence).

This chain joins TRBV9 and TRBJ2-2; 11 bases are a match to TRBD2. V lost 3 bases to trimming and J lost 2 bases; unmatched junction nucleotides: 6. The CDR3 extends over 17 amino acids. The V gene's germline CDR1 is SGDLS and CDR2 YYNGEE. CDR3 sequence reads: CASSDRTSGPNTGELFF. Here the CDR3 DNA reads TGTGCCAGCAGCGACCGGACTAGCGGGCCTAACACCGGGGAGCTGTTTTTT.

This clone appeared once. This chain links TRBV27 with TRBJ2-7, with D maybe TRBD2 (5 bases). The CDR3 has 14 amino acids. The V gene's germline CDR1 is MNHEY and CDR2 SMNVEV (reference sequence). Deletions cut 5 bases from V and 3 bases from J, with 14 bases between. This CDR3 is CASSPDGNYYEQYV. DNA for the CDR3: TGTGCCAGCAGTCCCGACGGGAATTACTACGAGCAGTACGTC.

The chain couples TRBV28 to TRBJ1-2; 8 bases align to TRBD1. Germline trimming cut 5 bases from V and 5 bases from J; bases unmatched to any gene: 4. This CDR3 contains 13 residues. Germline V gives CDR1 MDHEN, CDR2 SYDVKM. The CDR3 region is CASSPGTGYGYTF. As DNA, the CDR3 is TGTGCCAGCAGTCCCGGGACAGGATATGGCTACACCTTC.

CDR3 nucleotide sequence: TGTGCCAGCAGCATAGCCGGGACTGGAGTTTACGAGCAGTACTTC. It is translated as CASSIAGTGVYEQYF. The chain has TRBV21-1 and TRBJ2-7; the DNA was not compared with TRBD2, the D call given in the table. TRBV21-1 is listed as a pseudogene. The CDR3 is made up of 15 amino acids.

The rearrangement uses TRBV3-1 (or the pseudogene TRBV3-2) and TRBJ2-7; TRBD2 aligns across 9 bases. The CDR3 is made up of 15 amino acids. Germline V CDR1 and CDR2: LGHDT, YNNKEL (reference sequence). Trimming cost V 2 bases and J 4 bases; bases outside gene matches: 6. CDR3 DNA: TGTGCCAGCAGCCAAAGGCGGGAGGGCCTGTACGAGCAGTACTTC. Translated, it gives CASSQRREGLYEQYF.

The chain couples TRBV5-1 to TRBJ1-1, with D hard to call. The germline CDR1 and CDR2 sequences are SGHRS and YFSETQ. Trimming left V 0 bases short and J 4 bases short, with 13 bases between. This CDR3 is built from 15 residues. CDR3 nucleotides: TGCGCCAGCAGCTTGGGCGGCAGGCGGGGCACTGAAGCTTTCTTT. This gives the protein CASSLGGRRGTEAFF.

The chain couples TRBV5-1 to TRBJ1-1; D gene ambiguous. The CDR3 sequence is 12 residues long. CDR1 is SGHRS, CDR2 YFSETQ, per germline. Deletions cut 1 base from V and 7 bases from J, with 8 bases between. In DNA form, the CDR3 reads TGCGCCAGCAGCTTGAACGGGATTGAAGCTTTCTTT. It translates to CASSLNGIEAFF.

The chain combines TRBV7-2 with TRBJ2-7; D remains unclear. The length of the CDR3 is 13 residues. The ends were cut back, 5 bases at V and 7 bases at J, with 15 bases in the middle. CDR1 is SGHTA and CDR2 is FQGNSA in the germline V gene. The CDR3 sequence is CASSRQGFGEQYV. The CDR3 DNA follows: TGTGCCAGCAGCCGACAAGGATTTGGGGAGCAGTACGTC.